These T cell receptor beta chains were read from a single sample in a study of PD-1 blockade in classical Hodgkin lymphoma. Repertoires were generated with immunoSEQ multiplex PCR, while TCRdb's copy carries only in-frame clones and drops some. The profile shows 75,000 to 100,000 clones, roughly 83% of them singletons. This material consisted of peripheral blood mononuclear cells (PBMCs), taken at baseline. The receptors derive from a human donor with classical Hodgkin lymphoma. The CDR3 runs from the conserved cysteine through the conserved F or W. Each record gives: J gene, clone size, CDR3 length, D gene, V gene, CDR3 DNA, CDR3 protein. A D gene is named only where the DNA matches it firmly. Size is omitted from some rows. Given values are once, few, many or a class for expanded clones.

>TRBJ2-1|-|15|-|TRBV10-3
TGTGCCATCAGTGGAAACTCCGTACACTACAATGAGCAGTTCTTC
CAISGNSVHYNEQFF
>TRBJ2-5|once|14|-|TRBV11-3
TGTGCCAGCAGCTTAAATAGCGGCCGGGAGACCCAGTACTTC
CASSLNSGRETQYF
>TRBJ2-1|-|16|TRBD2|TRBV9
TGTGCCAGCAGCGTAGGCGCCAGCGGGAGGGCGGATGAGCAGTTCTTC
CASSVGASGRADEQFF
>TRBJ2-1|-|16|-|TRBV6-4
TGTGCCAGCAGTGTGGGGCCATCCATAGGGTACAATGAGCAGTTCTTC
CASSVGPSIGYNEQFF
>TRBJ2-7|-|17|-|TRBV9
TGTGCCAGCAGCGTATTGGGTCGGGACACCCCAGTCTACGAGCAGTACTTC
CASSVLGRDTPVYEQYF
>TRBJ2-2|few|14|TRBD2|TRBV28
TGTGCCAGCAGGGAGCGGGATATGTCCGGGGAGCTGTTTTTT
CASRERDMSGELFF
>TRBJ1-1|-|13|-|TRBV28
TGTGCCAGCAGTTTGTGGGGGGACGCTGAAGCTTTCTTT
CASSLWGDAEAFF
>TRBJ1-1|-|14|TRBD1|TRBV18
TGTGCCAGCTCACCTTGGGACAGGGGAACTGAAGCTTTCTTT
CASSPWDRGTEAFF
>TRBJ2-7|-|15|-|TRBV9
TGTGCCAGCAGCACCAATCCGACGAGCTCCTACGAGCAGTACTTC
CASSTNPTSSYEQYF
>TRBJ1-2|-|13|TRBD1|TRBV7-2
TGTGCCAGCAGCCAGGACAGGGTGGGTGGCTACACCTTC
CASSQDRVGGYTF
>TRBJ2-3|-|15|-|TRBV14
TGTGCCAGCAGCCGGGACCCAGGTCTCACAGATACGCAGTATTTT
CASSRDPGLTDTQYF
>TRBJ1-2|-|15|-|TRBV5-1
TGCGCCAGCAGCTTGGAGTCGATCCCGGGCTATGGCTACACCTTC
CASSLESIPGYGYTF
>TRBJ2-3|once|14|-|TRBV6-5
TGTGCCAGCAAGGTGGCGGCTAGCACAGATACGCAGTATTTT
CASKVAASTDTQYF
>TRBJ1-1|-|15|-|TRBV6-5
TGTGCCAGCAGTTACCGACGGACGGTGAACACTGAAGCTTTCTTT
CASSYRRTVNTEAFF
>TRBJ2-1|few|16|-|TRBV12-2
TGTGCAAGTCGTAGGACTAGCGGACTTACCTACAATGAGCAGTTCTTC
CASRRTSGLTYNEQFF
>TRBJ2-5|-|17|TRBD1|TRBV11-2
TGTGCCAGCAGCCCCGACAGGGGAAAGGGGCTAGCGGAGACCCAGTACTTC
CASSPDRGKGLAETQYF
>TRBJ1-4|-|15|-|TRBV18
TGTGCCAGCTCACTTATGACCCTGACTAATGAAAAACTGTTTTTT
CASSLMTLTNEKLFF
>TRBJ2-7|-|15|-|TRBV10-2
TGCGCCAGCAGTGAGCGACGACAGATTGAAGCTAGTCAGTACTTC
CASSERRQIEASQYF
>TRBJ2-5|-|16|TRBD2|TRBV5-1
TGCGCCAGCAGCTTGAAGCCGGGACTAGGAGCCGAGACCCAGTACTTC
CASSLKPGLGAETQYF
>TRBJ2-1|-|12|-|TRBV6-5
TGTGCCAGCAGTGCAGGATCGGGAGAGCAGTTCTTC
CASSAGSGEQFF
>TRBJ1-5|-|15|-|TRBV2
TGTGCCAGCAGGGGTGGAGACGGAGGCGCTCAGCCCCAGCATTTT
CASRGGDGGAQPQHF
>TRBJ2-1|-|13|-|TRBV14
TGTGCCAGCAGCACAAGGTGGGCTGATGAGCAGTTCTTC
CASSTRWADEQFF
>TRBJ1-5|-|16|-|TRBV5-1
TGCGCCAGCAGCCTGGGGGTTAGTAATAGCAATCAGCCCCAGCATTTT
CASSLGVSNSNQPQHF
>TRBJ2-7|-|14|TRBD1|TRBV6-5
TGTGCCAGCGGAAAGAGGGACAGGGGGCTCGAGCAGTACTTC
CASGKRDRGLEQYF
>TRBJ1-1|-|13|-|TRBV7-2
TGTGCCAGCAGCTTAAGCGGGCGGACTGAAGCTTTCTTT
CASSLSGRTEAFF
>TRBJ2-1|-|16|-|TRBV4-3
TGCGCCAGCAGCCAAACAGGGCTAGCTCTGGACAATGAGCAGTTCTTC
CASSQTGLALDNEQFF
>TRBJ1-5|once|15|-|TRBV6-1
TGTGCCTCAGGGATCCAGGGCCGGGGTAATCAGCCCCAGCATTTT
CASGIQGRGNQPQHF
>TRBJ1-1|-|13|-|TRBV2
TGTGCCAGCAGTGATGAAGGCGGCACTGAAGCTTTCTTT
CASSDEGGTEAFF